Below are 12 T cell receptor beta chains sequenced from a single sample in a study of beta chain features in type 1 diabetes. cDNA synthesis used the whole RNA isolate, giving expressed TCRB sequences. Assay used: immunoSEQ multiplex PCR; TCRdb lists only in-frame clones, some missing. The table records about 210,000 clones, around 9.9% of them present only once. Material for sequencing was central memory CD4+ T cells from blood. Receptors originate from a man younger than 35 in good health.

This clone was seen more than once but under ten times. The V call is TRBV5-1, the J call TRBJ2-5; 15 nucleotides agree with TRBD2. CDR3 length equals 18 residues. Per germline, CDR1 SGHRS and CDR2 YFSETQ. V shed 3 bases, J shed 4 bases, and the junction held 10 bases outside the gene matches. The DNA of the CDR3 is TGCGCCAGCAGCTCAGGACTAGCGGGAGGGTCCAGGGGAGAGACCCAGTACTTC. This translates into CASSSGLAGGSRGETQYF.

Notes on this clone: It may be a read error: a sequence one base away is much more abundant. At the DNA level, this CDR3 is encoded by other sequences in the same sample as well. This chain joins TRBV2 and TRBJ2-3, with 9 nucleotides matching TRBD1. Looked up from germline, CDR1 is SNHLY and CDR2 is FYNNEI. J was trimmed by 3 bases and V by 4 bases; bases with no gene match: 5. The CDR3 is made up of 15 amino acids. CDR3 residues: CASSGRQGGTDTQYF. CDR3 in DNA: TGTGCCAGCAGTGGGCGACAGGGGGGGACAGATACGCAGTATTTT. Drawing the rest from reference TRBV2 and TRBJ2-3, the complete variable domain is EPEVTQTPSHQVTQMGQEVILRCVPISNHLYFYWYRQILGQKVEFLVSFYNNEISEKSEIFDDQFSVERPDGSNFTLKIRSTKLEDSAMYFCASSGRQGGTDTQYFGPGTRLTVL.

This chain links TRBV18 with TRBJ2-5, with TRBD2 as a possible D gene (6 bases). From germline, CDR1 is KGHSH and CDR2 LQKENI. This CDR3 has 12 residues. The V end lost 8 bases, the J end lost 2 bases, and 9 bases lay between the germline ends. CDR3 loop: CASRLAQETQYF. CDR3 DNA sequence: TGTGCCAGCCGTCTAGCGCAAGAGACCCAGTACTTC.

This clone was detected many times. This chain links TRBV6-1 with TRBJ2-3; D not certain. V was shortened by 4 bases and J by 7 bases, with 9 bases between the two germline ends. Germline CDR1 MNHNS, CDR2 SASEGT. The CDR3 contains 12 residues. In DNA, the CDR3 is TGTGCCAGCAGTGTCCGTGAAAATACGCAGTATTTT. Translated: CASSVRENTQYF.

In DNA, the CDR3 is TGCAGTGCAGAGACGGTGGATGAAGCTTTCTTT. Its translation is CSAETVDEAFF. The rearrangement uses TRBV20-1 and TRBJ1-1; D ambiguous. Per the germline V gene, CDR1 is DFQATT and CDR2 is SNEGSKA (reference sequence). The CDR3 is made up of 11 amino acids. Between the trimmed V and J ends, which lost 6 bases and 7 bases, there was a span of 12 bases.

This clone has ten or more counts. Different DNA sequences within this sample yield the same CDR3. The CDR3 spells CASSLGQNTEAFF. The CDR3 coding sequence is TGTGCCAGCAGCTTAGGACAGAACACTGAAGCTTTCTTT. The chain has TRBV7-9 and TRBJ1-1; no clear D. Germline lookup yields CDR1 SEHNR and CDR2 FQNEAQ (reference sequence). The CDR3 loop spans 13 amino acids. Deletions cut 1 base from V and 1 base from J, with 4 bases between. The variable domain in full, completed from reference TRBV7-9 and TRBJ1-1, reads DTGVSQNPRHKITKRGQNVTFRCDPISEHNRLYWYRQTLGQGPEFLTYFQNEAQLEKSRLLSDRFSAERPKGSFSTLEIQRTEQGDSAMYLCASSLGQNTEAFFGQGTRLTVV.

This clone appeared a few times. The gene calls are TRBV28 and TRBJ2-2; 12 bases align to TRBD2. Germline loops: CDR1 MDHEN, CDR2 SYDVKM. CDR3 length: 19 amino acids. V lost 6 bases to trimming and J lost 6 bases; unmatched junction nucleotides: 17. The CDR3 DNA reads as TGTGCCAGCAGCTTTAATCCAGGGTTAACTAGCGGGAGGCCCGGGGAGCTGTTTTTT. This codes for CASSFNPGLTSGRPGELFF.

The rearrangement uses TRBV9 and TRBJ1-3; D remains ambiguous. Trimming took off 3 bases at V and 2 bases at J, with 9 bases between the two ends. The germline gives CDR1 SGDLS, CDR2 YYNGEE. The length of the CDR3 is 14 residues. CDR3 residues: CASSALNTGNTIYF. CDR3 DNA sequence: TGTGCCAGCAGCGCCCTCAATACTGGAAACACCATATATTTT.

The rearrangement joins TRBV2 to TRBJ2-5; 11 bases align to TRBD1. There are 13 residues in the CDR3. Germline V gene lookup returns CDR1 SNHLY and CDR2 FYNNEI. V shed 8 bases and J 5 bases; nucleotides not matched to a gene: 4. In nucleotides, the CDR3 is TGTGCCAGCGTCGGACAGGGGGCCGAGACCCAGTACTTC. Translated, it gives CASVGQGAETQYF.

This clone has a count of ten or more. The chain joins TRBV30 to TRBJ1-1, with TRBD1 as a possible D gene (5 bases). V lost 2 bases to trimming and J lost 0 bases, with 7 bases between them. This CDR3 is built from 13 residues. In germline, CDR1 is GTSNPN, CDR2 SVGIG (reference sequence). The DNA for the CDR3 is TGTGCCTGGAGTCCAGGGATGAACACTGAAGCTTTCTTT. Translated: CAWSPGMNTEAFF.

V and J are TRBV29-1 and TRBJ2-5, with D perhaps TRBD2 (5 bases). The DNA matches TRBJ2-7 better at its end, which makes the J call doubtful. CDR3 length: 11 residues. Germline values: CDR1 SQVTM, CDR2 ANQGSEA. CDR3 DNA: TGCAGCGCCGGAGGTGGGTCCGAGCAGTACTTC. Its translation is CSAGGGSEQYF.

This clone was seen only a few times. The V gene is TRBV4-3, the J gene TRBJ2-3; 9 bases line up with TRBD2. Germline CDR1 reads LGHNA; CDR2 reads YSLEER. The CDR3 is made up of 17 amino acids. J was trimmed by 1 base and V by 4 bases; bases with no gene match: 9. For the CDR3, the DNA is TGCGCCAGCAGCCCCCATAGCGGGAGTGGGGGCACAGATACGCAGTATTTT. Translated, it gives CASSPHSGSGGTDTQYF.